The 14 T cell receptor beta chains reported below all come from one sample, sequenced in a study of T cells in Graves' hyperthyroidism and ophthalmopathy (dated by TCRdb to the late 2010s). Library prep was done by multiplex PCR. TCRdb names Illumina HiSeq 2000 as the instrument used. TCR beta CDR3 regions were amplified from RNA transcripts. A first-round RT-PCR of the TCR CDR3 used the HTBI primer set with the Qiagen OneStep RT-PCR kit. TCRdb's own reprocessing of the public reads used fastp at Q25 and MiXCR and kept productive beta chains. One record per CDR3 amino acid sequence lists the most common genes and DNA. The sample profile shows some 510,000 distinct CDR3 sequences; around 21% of them were found once. The ten largest make up 26% of the sample. Input material: blood. The receptors were gathered from a man between 18 and 29 years old with Graves' hyperthyroidism.

The chain joins TRBV12-3 or TRBV12-4 to TRBJ2-7, with 8 bases identical to TRBD1. This CDR3 contains 14 residues. The V segment lost 10 bases and the J segment 2 bases; nucleotides outside the gene matches: 10. CDR3 in amino acids: CATSAQGAPYEQYF. The CDR3 DNA reads as TGTGCCACCAGCGCCCAGGGGGCCCCCTACGAGCAGTACTTC.

The sample holds many counts of this clonotype. The chain combines TRBV2 with TRBJ1-2, with 7 bases lining up with TRBD1. Per the germline V gene, CDR1 is SNHLY and CDR2 is FYNNEI. The CDR3 totals 17 residues. The V segment lost 6 bases and the J segment 2 bases; nucleotides outside the gene matches: 15. CDR3 amino acids: CASSVPGTEEENYGYTF. In DNA form, the CDR3 reads TGTGCCAGCAGCGTCCCCGGGACAGAAGAGGAAAACTATGGCTACACCTTC. The variable domain in full, completed from reference TRBV2 and TRBJ1-2, reads EPEVTQTPSHQVTQMGQEVILRCVPISNHLYFYWYRQILGQKVEFLVSFYNNEISEKSEIFDDQFSVERPDGSNFTLKIRSTKLEDSAMYFCASSVPGTEEENYGYTFGSGTRLTVV.

Many counts were recorded for this clonotype. The gene calls are TRBV11-2 and TRBJ2-5; D is perhaps TRBD1 (6 bases). The length of the CDR3 is 17 residues. V was cut by 5 bases and J by 4 bases, with 23 bases left in between. CDR1 is SGHAT, CDR2 FQNNGV, per germline. The CDR3 is CASSRGQMRGMGETQYF. CDR3 in DNA: TGTGCCAGCAGCCGAGGTCAGATGAGGGGGATGGGAGAGACCCAGTACTTC.

This clonotype was picked up many times. The rearrangement links TRBV15 to TRBJ1-1; D remains unclear. Germline V gives CDR1 LNHNV, CDR2 YYDKDF (reference sequence). V was trimmed by 3 bases and J by 7 bases, leaving 15 bases between them. The CDR3 is 14 amino acids. This CDR3 reads CATSSFTGPHEAFF. CDR3 nucleotide sequence: TGTGCCACCAGCAGTTTTACCGGGCCACATGAAGCTTTCTTT.

The chain carries TRBV4-2 and TRBJ1-1, with D unclear. CDR1 LGHNA and CDR2 YNFKEQ come from the germline V gene. CDR3 length equals 15 residues. The V and J ends lost 0 bases and 1 base respectively, with 9 bases between them. The CDR3, as DNA: TGTGCCAGCAGCCAAGATCAATTTGGGAACACTGAAGCTTTCTTT. It codes for CASSQDQFGNTEAFF.

This clonotype was observed many times. The rearrangement uses TRBV5-1 and TRBJ2-7, with unresolved D. The CDR3 covers 10 residues. Between the trimmed V and J ends, which lost 3 bases and 5 bases, there was a span of 3 bases. The germline gives CDR1 SGHRS, CDR2 YFSETQ. This CDR3 reads CASSWNEQYF. The CDR3 coding sequence is TGCGCCAGCAGCTGGAACGAGCAGTACTTC.

This clonotype was found many times. The V gene is TRBV28, the J gene TRBJ1-5; the D gene is possibly TRBD1 (5 bases). Trimming removed 2 bases at V and 3 bases at J, with 8 bases between. This CDR3 has 14 amino acids. Germline V gene data show CDR1 as MDHEN and CDR2 as SYDVKM. In nucleotides, the CDR3 is TGTGCCAGCAGTTTAGAGGGGAACAATCAGCCCCAGCATTTT. Protein sequence: CASSLEGNNQPQHF.

This clonotype was counted many times. The CDR3 DNA is TGTGCCAGCACGCACCAGGGGGCGCGGGGTAATCAGCCCCAGCATTTT. Encoded protein: CASTHQGARGNQPQHF. The V call is TRBV12-3 or TRBV12-4, the J call TRBJ1-5, with 8 nucleotides matching TRBD1. V was clipped by 7 bases and J by 4 bases; unmatched bases: 12. This CDR3 contains 16 residues.

This clonotype has ten or more counts. The V and J genes are TRBV4-1 and TRBJ1-1, with TRBD1 identical over 11 bases. This CDR3 is built from 16 residues. CDR1 is MGHRA and CDR2 is YSYEKL in the germline V gene. V dropped 2 bases and J dropped 1; count of bases not matched to a gene: 3. DNA for the CDR3: TGCGCCAGCAGCCAACGCGGGACAGGGGGGAACACTGAAGCTTTCTTT. Translation: CASSQRGTGGNTEAFF.

The rearrangement joins TRBV10-3 to TRBJ2-7; 9 bases fit TRBD1. J gave up 4 bases and V 10 bases, and 8 bases lay outside the gene matches. This CDR3 contains 13 residues. Germline V gene sequence: CDR1 ENHRY, CDR2 SYGVKD. The CDR3 DNA reads as TGTGCCACCAAGGGACAGGGTTCGTACGAGCAGTACTTC. This gives the protein CATKGQGSYEQYF.

This clonotype was counted at least ten times. V usage is TRBV25-1 and J usage is TRBJ1-2; possibly TRBD1 for D (6 bases). Germline V gene lookup returns CDR1 MGHDK and CDR2 SYGVNS. This CDR3 spans 13 amino acids. Trimming stripped 1 base from V and 6 bases from J, with 9 bases between. The CDR3 nucleotides are TGTGCCAGCAGTGAATGGGCAGGGGATGGCTACACCTTC. This sequence encodes CASSEWAGDGYTF.

This clonotype occurred a few times. A read error may be the cause here, since a much bigger clone is one base away. J is TRBJ2-5 and V is TRBV24-1, with D maybe TRBD2 (5 bases). The CDR3 extends over 14 amino acids. Germline assignment: CDR1 KGHDR and CDR2 SFDVKD. The CDR3 coding sequence is TGTGCCACCAGTGATTTCGGATCGAGGGAGACCAAGTACTTC. Protein product: CATSDFGSRETKYF.

This clonotype came up a few times. This chain's CDR3 is CASSQDHRGMNTEAFF. The CDR3 DNA follows: TGTGCCAGCAGCCAAGACCACAGGGGAATGAACACTGAAGCTTTCTTT. The chain combines TRBV4-2 with TRBJ1-1; 7 nucleotides agree with TRBD1. The ends lost 0 bases at V and 0 bases at J; junction bases unmatched: 4. There are 16 residues in the CDR3. Germline V gene sequence: CDR1 LGHNA, CDR2 YNFKEQ.

The gene calls are TRBV2 and TRBJ2-2; 8 bases fit TRBD1. V gave up 5 bases and J gave up 0 bases; unmatched junction bases: 5. This CDR3 has 16 residues. From germline, CDR1 is SNHLY and CDR2 FYNNEI. DNA of the CDR3: TGTGCCAGCAGTAGGGCAGGGGGCGCGAACACCGGGGAGCTGTTTTTT. As protein: CASSRAGGANTGELFF.